The present T cell receptor beta chain was sequenced within a study of graft-versus-host responses after intestinal transplantation. Using immunoSEQ multiplex PCR, the repertoire was profiled, and TCRdb retains in-frame clones only, with some absent. Of 98,000 or so clones detected, roughly 82% appear once; the ten largest clones hold 1.4%. With respect to this clone: What it binds is not known.

Overall study findings and caveats: Individuals who had graft-donor T cell macrochimerism had allografts that showed high graft-versus-host to host-versus-graft clonal ratios.

The specimen was PBMCs, collected 255 days after intestinal transplant. The receptor was isolated from a human patient who received an intestinal transplant, so some T cells may come from the graft donor.

The CDR3 nucleotides are TGCGCCAGCAGCTTAGCGGGAGGGTATACGCAGTATTTT. Protein sequence: CASSLAGGYTQYF. The chain employs TRBV5-1 and TRBJ2-3; 10 bases match TRBD2. CDR1 SGHRS and CDR2 YFSETQ come from the germline V gene. This CDR3 comprises 13 residues. J gave up 7 bases and V 2 bases, and 1 base lay outside the gene matches.